The 18 T cell receptor beta chains listed next were all sequenced from one sample in a study of blood T cell repertoires in COVID-19. Sequenced by immunoSEQ multiplex PCR; TCRdb stores in-frame clones only, minus some. The sample consists of approximately 240,000 clones, 87% of them appearing once. The sample consisted of PBMCs or T cells enriched from blood (not recorded which). The origin of the receptors is a woman aged 25 to 39 with acute COVID-19.

V is TRBV2 and J is TRBJ2-5; D perhaps matches TRBD2 (6 bases). CDR3 length equals 14 residues. Germline V gene lookup returns CDR1 SNHLY and CDR2 FYNNEI. Trimming stripped 1 base from V and 7 bases from J, with 13 bases between. CDR3 residues: CASSEEFREATQYF. CDR3 in DNA: TGTGCCAGCAGTGAAGAGTTCAGGGAGGCGACCCAGTACTTC.

The V gene is TRBV4-2, the J gene TRBJ2-5, with 9 positions matching TRBD1. The CDR3 covers 17 residues. Per germline, CDR1 LGHNA and CDR2 YNFKEQ. The trim removed 4 bases at V and 0 bases at J, leaving 9 bases unmatched. CDR3 sequence (DNA): TGTGCCAGCAGCCTAGGACAGGGGATACGGTACCAAGAGACCCAGTACTTC. Its protein product is CASSLGQGIRYQETQYF.

The CDR3 protein is CASSLSTGEAFF. CDR3 nucleotide sequence: TGTGCCAGTAGTTTATCGACAGGCGAAGCTTTCTTT. The chain links TRBV19 to TRBJ1-1; tentatively, D is TRBD1 (6 bases). CDR1 is LNHDA, CDR2 SQIVND, per germline (reference sequence). The CDR3 extends over 12 amino acids. V dropped 5 bases and J dropped 8 bases, with 12 bases sitting between them.

V usage is TRBV11-1 and J usage is TRBJ2-3; D is possibly TRBD1 (6 bases). Trimming shortened V by 5 bases and J by 5 bases, and 8 bases separated the two germline ends. This CDR3 has 12 residues. CDR1 and CDR2 from the germline V gene are SGHAT and FQDESV (reference sequence). CDR3 region: CASSQGGDTQYF. As DNA, the CDR3 is TGTGCCAGCAGCCAAGGGGGAGATACGCAGTATTTT.

The chain couples TRBV28 to TRBJ2-7; D is ambiguous. CDR1 and CDR2 from the germline V gene are MDHEN and SYDVKM. CDR3 length: 15 amino acids. V dropped 0 bases and J dropped 2 bases, with 11 bases sitting between them. This chain's CDR3 is CASSLWSGSTYEQYF. CDR3 bases: TGTGCCAGCAGTTTATGGTCAGGTTCGACCTACGAGCAGTACTTC.

This sequence joins TRBV5-8 and TRBJ2-3; TRBD2 agrees at 16 bases. V lost 10 bases and J lost 2; bases outside the gene matches: 10. This CDR3 contains 17 residues. Germline assignment: CDR1 SGHTS and CDR2 YDEGEE. CDR3: CAAGTSGGARFTDTQYF. As DNA, the CDR3 is TGTGCCGCAGGGACTAGCGGGGGGGCCCGATTCACAGATACGCAGTATTTT. Full variable domain (remainder filled in from reference TRBV5-8 and TRBJ2-3): EAGVTQSPTHLIKTRGQQATLRCSPISGHTSVYWYQQALGLGLQFLLWYDEGEERNRGNFPPRFSGRQFPNYSSELNVNALELEDSALYLCAAGTSGGARFTDTQYFGPGTRLTVL.

The rearrangement links TRBV1 to TRBJ2-1; the table's D call of TRBD2 was not tested on the DNA. TRBV1 is listed as a pseudogene. The CDR3 sequence is 20 residues long. The CDR3 DNA sequence: TGCACCAGCAGCCAAGACAGGGCTAGCGGGAGATCGGTATATTACAATGAGCAGTTCTTC. Encoded protein: CTSSQDRASGRSVYYNEQFF.

This rearrangement joins TRBV28 to TRBJ1-1; possible D gene TRBD1, 5 bases. CDR3 length: 12 residues. V was cut by 8 bases and J by 4 bases, with 11 bases left in between. Germline CDR1 and CDR2: MDHEN and SYDVKM. The CDR3 reads CASSDSPTEAFF. DNA of the CDR3: TGTGCCAGCTCTGACAGCCCCACTGAAGCTTTCTTT.

CDR3 DNA sequence: TGTGCCATCAGTGAAGGGGCAGGGCCAAACACCGGGGAGCTGTTTTTT. Protein: CAISEGAGPNTGELFF. The chain employs TRBV10-3 and TRBJ2-2; D is possibly TRBD1 (5 bases). The CDR3 has 16 residues. Trimming cost V 3 bases and J 2 bases, with 13 bases left between them. Germline V gene sequence: CDR1 ENHRY, CDR2 SYGVKD.

This chain joins TRBV6-2 or TRBV6-3 and TRBJ2-1, with TRBD2 matching 11 bases. This CDR3 contains 14 residues. The V gene's germline CDR1 is MNHEY and CDR2 SVGEGT. V trimming: 6 bases; J trimming: 9 bases; junction bases outside the gene matches: 7. This CDR3 reads CASSPPLAGGEQFF. The CDR3 DNA reads as TGTGCCAGCAGCCCCCCTCTAGCGGGAGGTGAGCAGTTCTTC.

The CDR3 loop is CASSPQPTEAFF. The CDR3 DNA reads as TGTGCCAGCAGTCCACAGCCGACTGAAGCTTTCTTT. The chain combines TRBV5-5 with TRBJ1-1; D is undetermined. The CDR3 runs to 12 residues. V lost 5 bases to trimming and J lost 5 bases, with 10 bases between them. The germline gives CDR1 SGHKS, CDR2 YYEKEE (reference sequence).

V and J are TRBV7-9 and TRBJ2-7; 10 bases fit TRBD1. J gave up 2 bases and V 5 bases, and 6 bases lay outside the gene matches. The CDR3 is 15 amino acids. The germline gives CDR1 SEHNR, CDR2 FQNEAQ (reference sequence). CDR3 region: CASSLRDRGAYEQYF. DNA of the CDR3: TGTGCCAGCAGCCTTAGGGACAGGGGCGCCTACGAGCAGTACTTC.

In its sample, this clone was seen a few times. The chain has TRBV7-8 and TRBJ1-1; D call uncertain. The ends were cut back, 1 base at V and 1 base at J, with 13 bases in the middle. Germline lookup yields CDR1 SGHVS and CDR2 FQNEAQ. This CDR3 has 16 residues. The CDR3 is CASSLDWGDQNTEAFF. As DNA, the CDR3 is TGTGCCAGCAGCTTAGACTGGGGAGATCAGAACACTGAAGCTTTCTTT.

This chain connects TRBV4-3 to TRBJ2-1; tentative D call: TRBD2 (6 bases). V lost 4 bases to trimming and J lost 0 bases, with 16 bases between them. This CDR3 comprises 17 residues. Germline V gene data show CDR1 as LGHNA and CDR2 as YSLEER. In nucleotides, the CDR3 is TGCGCCAGCAGCCCCCGACGGGGGACTGCCTCCTACAATGAGCAGTTCTTC. Translation: CASSPRRGTASYNEQFF.

This clone was observed once. The CDR3 bases are TGTGCCAGCAGTTTAGAAGGGACAGGGGGCGATAGACTATCACCCCTCCACTTT. It is translated as CASSLEGTGGDRLSPLHF. V and J are TRBV27 and TRBJ1-6; 12 nucleotides match TRBD1. J gave up 10 bases and V 2 bases, and 12 bases lay outside the gene matches. CDR1 and CDR2 (germline): MNHEY, SMNVEV (reference sequence). CDR3 length equals 18 residues.

The V call is TRBV20-1, the J call TRBJ1-4, with 7 positions matching TRBD1. CDR1 and CDR2 (germline): DFQATT, SNEGSKA (reference sequence). Germline trimming cut 6 bases from V and 5 bases from J; bases unmatched to any gene: 0. The CDR3 is 11 amino acids. The CDR3 protein is CSARGNEKLFF. CDR3 in DNA: TGCAGTGCCAGGGGGAATGAAAAACTGTTTTTT.

The chain joins TRBV19 to TRBJ1-5; 7 bases are shared with TRBD1. CDR1 LNHDA and CDR2 SQIVND come from the germline V gene (reference sequence). Unmatched junction bases numbered 8, after V lost 7 bases and J lost 2 bases. CDR3 length equals 15 residues. The CDR3 nucleotides are TGTGCCAGTATCCGGACAGGACTTGGCAATCAGCCCCAGCATTTT. It is translated as CASIRTGLGNQPQHF.

V is TRBV6-5 and J is TRBJ2-7, with D possibly TRBD1 on 5 matching bases. V lost 5 bases and J 3 bases, leaving 11 bases between the germline ends. The CDR3 runs 13 residues. The germline gives CDR1 MNHEY, CDR2 SVGAGI. The CDR3 nucleotides are TGTGCCAGCAGTAAGACAGCGAACTACGAGCAGTACTTC. Translating gives CASSKTANYEQYF.